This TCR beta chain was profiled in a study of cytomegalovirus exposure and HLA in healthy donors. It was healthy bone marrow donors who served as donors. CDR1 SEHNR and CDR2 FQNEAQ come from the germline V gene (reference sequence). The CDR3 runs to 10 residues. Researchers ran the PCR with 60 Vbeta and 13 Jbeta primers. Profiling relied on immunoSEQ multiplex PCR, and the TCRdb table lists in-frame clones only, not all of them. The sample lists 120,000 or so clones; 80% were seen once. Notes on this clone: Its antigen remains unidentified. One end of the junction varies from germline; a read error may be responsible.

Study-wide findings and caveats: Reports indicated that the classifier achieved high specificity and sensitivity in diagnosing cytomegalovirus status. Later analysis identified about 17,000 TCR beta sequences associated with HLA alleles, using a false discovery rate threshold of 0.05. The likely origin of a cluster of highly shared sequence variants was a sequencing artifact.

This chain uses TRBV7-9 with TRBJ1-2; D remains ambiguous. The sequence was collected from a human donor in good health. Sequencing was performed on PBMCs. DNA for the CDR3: TGTGCCAGCAGCCCCGGACGGAGGGACTTC. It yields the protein CASSPGRRDF. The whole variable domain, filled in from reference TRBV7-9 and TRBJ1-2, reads DTGVSQNPRHKITKRGQNVTFRCDPISEHNRLYWYRQTLGQGPEFLTYFQNEAQLEKSRLLSDRFSAERPKGSFSTLEIQRTEQGDSAMYLCASSPGRRDFGSGTRLTVV.